This T cell receptor (beta chain) was sequenced for a study of CD8+CD57+ T cells in acquired aplastic anemia (dated by TCRdb to about 2018). Background for the entire study: DNA extracted from sorted CD4+ and CD8+ cells had a mean of around 3 ug, with a range of 0.2 to 27.4 ug. For healthy donor samples, the average read count was around 9.8 million for CD4+ cells and 11 million to 14 million for CD8+ cells. On the study overall, not on this receptor specifically: Patients and healthy controls showed no significant difference in CD8+ Simpson's diversity (P=0.060). Some 27 CD8+ CDR3 sequences were found in both patients and controls but appeared to be highly expressed in patients and within the immunodominant clones of the patients.

This clonotype was detected ten times or more. This clone's antigen is unknown. The input lacks base qualities; no much larger clone sits a single base away. TCR beta VDJ combination and CDR3 sequence profiling used genomic DNA as the template. An Illumina HiSeq 2000 was the platform used for TCR repertoire sequencing. In the source study's methods: Repertoire assessment relied on Simpson's diversity index, CDR3 size and DJ length profiles, and TRBV/TRBJ rearrangement plots. The most abundant DNA sequence in the deep sequencing data was defined as the immunodominant clone. CDR3 amino acid sequences were screened for sharing across subjects and compared with published repertoires and the VDJdb database. The public reads were run again by TCRdb, first through fastp at Q25 and then through MiXCR, and only productive beta chains were kept. Rows are unified per CDR3 protein, each entry keeping the most common DNA and genes. Here the V and J calls rest on TCRdb's processing, not on the authors' analysis. Here the sample has about 220,000 distinct CDR3 sequences; 34% occur a single time. The top ten constitute 1.1% of the sample.

The study deep-sequenced TCR repertoires of sorted CD4+ and CD8+ blood T cells from severe aplastic anemia patients and healthy subjects. Ficoll-Paque density gradient centrifugation was used to isolate peripheral blood mononuclear cells. Before DNA extraction, CD4+ and CD8+ T cells were sorted by FACS or by magnetic beads. The TCR originated in a human donor in good health, serving as a control. Source material: sorted CD4+, CD8+, or CD8+CD57+ T cells (not recorded which) from PBMCs.

The DNA reads as follows: TGTGCCAGCAGCTTAGTGGGGGACATCTCCTACGAGCAGTACTTC. Its product reads: CASSLVGDISYEQYF. Rearrangement joined TRBV7-2 to TRBJ2-7; matching of 6 bases hints at TRBD1 as the D gene. CDR1 SGHTA and CDR2 FQGNSA were looked up in the germline V gene. V and J lose 1 base and 0 bases, and a span of 10 bases separates them. The CDR3 covers 15 residues, taking in both the cysteine and the phenylalanine. Only CDR3 DNA remains: 45 bases, in frame from the first base.